This T cell receptor beta chain stems from a study of tumor-infiltrating lymphocytes in primary liver carcinoma. Researchers drew blood RNA from unsorted whole blood and extracted germline DNA as well. Chronic HBV infection was present, with no prior treatment. Priming with a constant-region primer yielded TCR beta cDNA from 500 ng total RNA. ARM-PCR was slightly modified, and three nested multiplex PCR rounds with it gave rise to the TCR beta libraries. Two initial PCR rounds of around 9 cycles each paired TRBV1-TRBV30 forward primers with a C-beta reverse primer. One entry per CDR3 protein results from TCRdb running MiXCR on the multiplex PCR reads. The sample consists of fewer than 400,000 distinct CDR3 sequences, 50% to 70% of them appearing once. Between the trimmed V and J ends, which lost 9 bases and 9 bases, there was a span of 24 bases. Per the germline V gene, CDR1 is SGHAT and CDR2 is FQNNGV. The CDR3 runs to 15 residues.

The chain uses TRBV11-2 and TRBJ2-1; perhaps TRBD1 as D (7 bases). The receptor was isolated from a man in his forties with primary liver carcinoma and hepatitis B virus infection. Sequenced: peripheral blood. CDR3 sequence: CARSPERLGGAEQFF. The CDR3 DNA reads as TGTGCCAGAAGCCCGGAGAGACTAGGGGGCGCTGAGCAGTTCTTC.